This T cell receptor (beta chain) originates from a study of glioma-infiltrating T cells after dendritic cell vaccination. CDR1 SGHRS and CDR2 YFSETQ come from the germline V gene. V lost 2 bases and J lost 2; bases outside the gene matches: 6. This CDR3 is 17 amino acids long. Sequenced by immunoSEQ multiplex PCR; TCRdb stores in-frame clones only, minus some. The sample yields over 55,000 clones, about 86% seen once. This specimen consisted of blood, obtained before dendritic cell vaccination. This chain connects TRBV5-1 to TRBJ2-6, with 8 bases aligning to TRBD1. The sequence came from a human donor with glioblastoma. CDR3 protein: CASSLETGAAGANVLTF. The CDR3 nucleotides read TGCGCCAGCAGCTTAGAGACAGGGGCGGCTGGGGCCAACGTCCTGACTTTC.